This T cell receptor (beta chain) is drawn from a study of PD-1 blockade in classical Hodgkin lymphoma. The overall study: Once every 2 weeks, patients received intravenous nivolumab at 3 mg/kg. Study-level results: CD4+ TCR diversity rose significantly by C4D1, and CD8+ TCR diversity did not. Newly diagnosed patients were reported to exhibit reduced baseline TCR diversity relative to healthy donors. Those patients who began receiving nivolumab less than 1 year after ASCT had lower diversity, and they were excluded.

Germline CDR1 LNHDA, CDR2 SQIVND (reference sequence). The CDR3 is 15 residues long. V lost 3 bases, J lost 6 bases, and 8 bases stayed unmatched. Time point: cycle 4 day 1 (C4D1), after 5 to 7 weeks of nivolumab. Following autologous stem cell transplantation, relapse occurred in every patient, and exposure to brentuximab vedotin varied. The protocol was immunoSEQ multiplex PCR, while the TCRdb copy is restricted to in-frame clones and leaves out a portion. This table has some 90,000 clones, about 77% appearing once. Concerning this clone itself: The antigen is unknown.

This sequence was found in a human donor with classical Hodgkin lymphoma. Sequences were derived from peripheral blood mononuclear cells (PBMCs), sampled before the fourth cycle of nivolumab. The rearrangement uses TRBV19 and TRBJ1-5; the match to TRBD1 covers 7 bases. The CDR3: CASSMTGYQTQPQHF. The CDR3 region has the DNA TGTGCCAGTAGTATGACAGGGTATCAAACTCAGCCCCAGCATTTT.